This T cell receptor beta chain is drawn from a study of shared clonotypes between healthy human individuals. It was CD45RO-negative cells, positively selected for CCR7, that made up naive CD8 cells, with terminally differentiated effector memory CD45RA+ cells excluded. Study donors comprised healthy, HIV-negative adults devoid of recent acute infection or vaccination. The CDR3 length is 14 residues. J gave up 6 bases and V 7 bases, and 11 bases lay outside the gene matches. Germline values: CDR1 MGHDK, CDR2 SYGVNS. Genomic DNA from each subset was divided evenly over several immunoSEQ plates. Clones were sequenced by immunoSEQ multiplex PCR, and TCRdb holds only the in-frame ones, with some missing. This sample has 2 million to 2.5 million clones, with approximately 94% found just once.

The sequenced sample consisted of naive CD8+ T cells from PBMCs. The source of this sequence is a man between 18 and 29 years old in good health. Some clones in this sample may be carry-over from other donors' samples. The chain employs TRBV25-1 and TRBJ2-7, with 8 positions matching TRBD1. The CDR3 loop is CASNEDRELSEQYF. CDR3 in DNA: TGTGCCAGCAATGAGGACAGGGAATTGAGCGAGCAGTACTTC.